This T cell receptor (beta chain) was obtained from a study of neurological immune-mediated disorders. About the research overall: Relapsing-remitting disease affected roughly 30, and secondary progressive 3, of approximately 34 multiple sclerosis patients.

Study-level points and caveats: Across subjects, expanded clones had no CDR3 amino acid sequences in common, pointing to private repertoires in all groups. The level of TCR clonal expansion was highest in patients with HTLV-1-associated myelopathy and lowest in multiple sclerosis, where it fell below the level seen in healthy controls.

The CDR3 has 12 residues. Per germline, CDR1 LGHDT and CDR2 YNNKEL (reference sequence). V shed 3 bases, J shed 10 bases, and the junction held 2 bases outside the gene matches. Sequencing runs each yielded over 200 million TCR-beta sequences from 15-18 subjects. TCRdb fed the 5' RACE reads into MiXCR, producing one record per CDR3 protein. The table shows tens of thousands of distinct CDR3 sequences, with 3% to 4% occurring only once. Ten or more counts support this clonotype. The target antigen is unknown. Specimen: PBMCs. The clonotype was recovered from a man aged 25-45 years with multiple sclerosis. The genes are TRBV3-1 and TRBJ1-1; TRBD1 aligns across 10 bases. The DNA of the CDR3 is TGTGCCAGCAGCCAGGGGGACAGGGGAGCTTTCTTT. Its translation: CASSQGDRGAFF. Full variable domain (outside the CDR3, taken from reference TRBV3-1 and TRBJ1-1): DTAVSQTPKYLVTQMGNDKSIKCEQNLGHDTMYWYKQDSKKFLKIMFSYNNKELIINETVPNRFSPKSPDKAHLNLHINSLELGDSAVYFCASSQGDRGAFFGQGTRLTVV.